The 29 T cell receptor beta chains below come from one sample, sequenced in a study of blood T cell repertoires in COVID-19. Profiling relied on immunoSEQ multiplex PCR, and the TCRdb table lists in-frame clones only, not all of them. Of hundreds of thousands of clones in the sample, 86% were seen once. Sequencing was carried out using peripheral blood. The origin of the receptors is a woman in her twenties or thirties with active or convalescent COVID-19.

The J gene is TRBJ2-5, the V gene TRBV6-2 or TRBV6-3, with 11 nucleotides matching TRBD2. The CDR3 sequence is 20 residues long. Germline assignment: CDR1 MNHEY and CDR2 SVGEGT. The V gene end was trimmed by 0 bases and the J gene end by 0 bases; junction bases not matched to a gene: 12. CDR3 DNA: TGTGCCAGCAGTTACTCTATCCCGCTAGCGGGGGGCCCTTACCAAGAGACCCAGTACTTC. Protein: CASSYSIPLAGGPYQETQYF.

This chain uses TRBV5-1 with TRBJ2-5; D is undetermined. CDR3 length: 13 residues. Germline V gene data show CDR1 as SGHRS and CDR2 as YFSETQ. Between the trimmed V and J ends, which lost 2 bases and 5 bases, there was a span of 10 bases. The CDR3 reads CASSFTRPETQYF. The CDR3 nucleotides read TGCGCCAGCAGCTTTACCAGGCCGGAGACCCAGTACTTC.

V is TRBV25-1 and J is TRBJ2-2; 8 nucleotides match TRBD1. The CDR3 is 17 residues long. Germline trimming cut 5 bases from V and 1 base from J; bases unmatched to any gene: 9. Germline CDR1 MGHDK, CDR2 SYGVNS. CDR3 DNA: TGTGCCAGCAGTAAAAATGCCGGGACAGGGAACACCGGGGAGCTGTTTTTT. It specifies CASSKNAGTGNTGELFF.

The sample holds one count of this clone. The chain links TRBV10-1 to TRBJ2-7; 8 bases line up with TRBD1. Germline V gene sequence: CDR1 WNHNN, CDR2 SYGVQD (reference sequence). The CDR3 is made up of 13 amino acids. With V trimmed by 6 bases and J by 2 bases, 3 bases remained unmatched. The CDR3 sequence is CASSPGQAYEQYF. CDR3 nucleotide sequence: TGCGCCAGCAGCCCGGGACAGGCCTACGAGCAGTACTTC.

The chain is built from TRBV7-9 and TRBJ2-1; 9 bases are a match to TRBD2. The CDR3 extends over 16 amino acids. The junction had 3 bases not matched to a gene; V was cut back by 1 base and J by 2 bases. Germline assignment: CDR1 SEHNR and CDR2 FQNEAQ (reference sequence). CDR3 in DNA: TGTGCCAGCAGCTTAGAGGTAGCGGGAGCCTACAATGAGCAGTTCTTC. Amino acids: CASSLEVAGAYNEQFF.

The CDR3 protein is CASSRGLAGGPSTDTQYF. In nucleotides, the CDR3 is TGCGCCAGCAGCCGTGGACTAGCGGGGGGGCCCAGCACAGATACGCAGTATTTT. The chain is built from TRBV4-1 and TRBJ2-3; 15 nucleotides match TRBD2. Germline loops: CDR1 MGHRA, CDR2 YSYEKL. The CDR3 spans 18 residues. The ends lost 4 bases at V and 0 bases at J; junction bases unmatched: 5.

This clone was detected once. The chain joins TRBV9 to TRBJ2-7; TRBD2 matches at 7 bases. This CDR3 spans 11 amino acids. Germline CDR1 SGDLS, CDR2 YYNGEE. The ends lost 3 bases at V and 6 bases at J; junction bases unmatched: 0. The DNA for the CDR3 is TGTGCCAGCAGCGCGGGGGGCGAGCAGTACTTC. It specifies CASSAGGEQYF.

The chain links TRBV27 to TRBJ2-1, with 11 bases fitting TRBD2. J was trimmed by 7 bases and V by 7 bases; bases with no gene match: 9. The CDR3 is 15 amino acids. Germline assignment: CDR1 MNHEY and CDR2 SMNVEV (reference sequence). The CDR3 nucleotides read TGTGCCAGCAACCTACTAGCGGGAGATTCTAATGAGCAGTTCTTC. Translation: CASNLLAGDSNEQFF.

V and J are TRBV5-4 and TRBJ2-3; D may be TRBD2 (6 bases). The CDR3 runs 16 residues. The V and J ends lost 2 bases and 5 bases respectively, with 18 bases between them. Germline CDR1 and CDR2: SGHNT and YYREEE (reference sequence). DNA for the CDR3: TGTGCCAGCAGCTTAGGGGATTTGGGGGGAGGAGATACGCAGTATTTT. Its protein is CASSLGDLGGGDTQYF. The full variable domain, in which reference TRBV5-4 and TRBJ2-3 provide the parts outside the CDR3, is ETGVTQSPTHLIKTRGQQVTLRCSSQSGHNTVSWYQQALGQGPQFIFQYYREEENGRGNFPPRFSGLQFPNYSSELNVNALELDDSALYLCASSLGDLGGGDTQYFGPGTRLTVL.

CDR3 in DNA: TGTGCCAGCAGTGACTACCCTTTAGGAGGGATCACTGAAGCTTTCTTT. Translation: CASSDYPLGGITEAFF. The rearrangement uses TRBV6-4 and TRBJ1-1; D call uncertain. The CDR3 has 16 residues. Per germline, CDR1 MRHNA and CDR2 SNTAGT. Trimming pared 1 base from V and 4 bases from J, leaving 16 bases between.

J is TRBJ2-5 and V is TRBV3-1 (or the pseudogene TRBV3-2); 9 nucleotides match TRBD2. Per the germline V gene, CDR1 is LGHDT and CDR2 is YNNKEL (reference sequence). With V trimmed by 4 bases and J by 2 bases, 5 bases remained unmatched. The CDR3 extends over 15 amino acids. CDR3 nucleotide sequence: TGTGCCAGCAGCCGAGCGGCGGGGGGGCAAGAGACCCAGTACTTC. It translates to CASSRAAGGQETQYF.

This clone appeared a single time. V usage is TRBV29-1 and J usage is TRBJ1-4, with D possibly matching TRBD1 (5 bases). This CDR3 contains 13 residues. Trimming cost V 5 bases and J 2 bases, with 9 bases left between them. Germline V lookup: CDR1 SQVTM, CDR2 ANQGSEA. The CDR3 DNA reads TGCAGCGTTTCAGGGATCACTAATGAAAAACTGTTTTTT. This encodes CSVSGITNEKLFF.

The chain recombines TRBV28 with TRBJ2-3; D remains ambiguous. This CDR3 has 17 residues. CDR1 is MDHEN, CDR2 SYDVKM, per germline. V dropped 6 bases and J dropped 2 bases, with 21 bases sitting between them. The CDR3 bases are TGTGCCAGCAGCCTCCGCCCTCTCTACCACCTCACAGATACGCAGTATTTT. This codes for CASSLRPLYHLTDTQYF.

The chain is built from TRBV3-1 (or the pseudogene TRBV3-2) and TRBJ2-3, with TRBD2 matching 8 bases. The CDR3 is 15 amino acids. Germline CDR1 LGHDT, CDR2 YNNKEL (reference sequence). After removal of 4 bases from V and 3 bases from J, the junction contained 6 bases not matched to a gene. The CDR3 protein is CASSPRPGGTDTQYF. CDR3 sequence (DNA): TGTGCCAGCAGCCCGCGCCCGGGGGGGACAGATACGCAGTATTTT.

The chain recombines TRBV4-1 with TRBJ1-2; 9 positions match TRBD1. This CDR3 spans 18 amino acids. Trimming took 1 base from V and 4 from J; bases not matched to a gene: 13. Germline lookup yields CDR1 MGHRA and CDR2 YSYEKL. Written as DNA, the CDR3 is TGCGCCAGCAGCCAAGGTTTCCCGGACAGGGGAAGAATCTATGGCTACACCTTC. Amino acids: CASSQGFPDRGRIYGYTF.

The chain has TRBV10-3 and TRBJ2-5; D possibly corresponds to TRBD1 (6 bases). The germline V gene encodes CDR1 ENHRY and CDR2 SYGVKD. CDR3 size: 13 residues. The ends were cut back, 6 bases at V and 2 bases at J, with 10 bases in the middle. CDR3 coding DNA: TGTGCCATCAGGGACAGCATACAAGAGACCCAGTACTTC. Residues: CAIRDSIQETQYF.

The rearrangement links TRBV5-4 to TRBJ1-1; 7 bases align to TRBD1. With V trimmed by 0 bases and J by 5 bases, 7 bases remained unmatched. Germline V gene data show CDR1 as SGHNT and CDR2 as YYREEE (reference sequence). This CDR3 has 15 residues. This CDR3 reads CASSLAIGGWTEAFF. The CDR3 coding sequence is TGTGCCAGCAGCTTGGCTATAGGGGGCTGGACTGAAGCTTTCTTT.

This clone was detected only a few times. The gene calls are TRBV3-1 (or the pseudogene TRBV3-2) and TRBJ1-6; D is undetermined. Looked up from germline, CDR1 is LGHDT and CDR2 is YNNKEL (reference sequence). The CDR3 loop spans 15 amino acids. V lost 1 base, J lost 7 bases, and 11 bases lay in between. In DNA, the CDR3 is TGTGCCAGCAGCCAAGCGTCCGCTACGAATTCACCCCTCCACTTT. Protein product: CASSQASATNSPLHF.

The rearrangement links TRBV20-1 to TRBJ2-7, with a possible D match to TRBD1 (5 bases). Between the trimmed V and J ends, which lost 3 bases and 6 bases, there was a span of 15 bases. Germline-derived CDR1 and CDR2 are DFQATT and SNEGSKA (reference sequence). The CDR3 is made up of 13 amino acids. CDR3 coding DNA: TGCAGTGCTAGTCCCTCGGCAGGGTCCGAGCAGTACTTC. Its translation is CSASPSAGSEQYF.

The V and J genes are TRBV9 and TRBJ1-1; 8 bases fit TRBD1. Germline CDR1 and CDR2: SGDLS and YYNGEE. This CDR3 is 13 amino acids long. Trimming at V came to 6 bases and at J to 3 bases, leaving 4 bases not matched to a gene. Written as DNA, the CDR3 is TGTGCCAGCAACAGGGGGGATTACACTGAAGCTTTCTTT. Its translation is CASNRGDYTEAFF.

The rearrangement links TRBV4-2 to TRBJ2-7, with 11 nucleotides matching TRBD2. J gave up 2 bases and V 0 bases, and 9 bases lay outside the gene matches. Germline values: CDR1 LGHNA, CDR2 YNFKEQ. This CDR3 contains 18 residues. The CDR3 nucleotides are TGTGCCAGCAGCCAAGATAATCAACTAGCGGGGGAGACCTACGAGCAGTACTTC. It is translated as CASSQDNQLAGETYEQYF.

The chain employs TRBV5-1 and TRBJ2-7; 7 bases map to TRBD2. Germline CDR1 and CDR2: SGHRS and YFSETQ. V lost 4 bases to trimming and J lost 2 bases; unmatched junction nucleotides: 6. This CDR3 has 14 amino acids. CDR3 coding DNA: TGCGCCAGCAGCCCCGAGGGAGGGCCCTACGAGCAGTACTTC. Translation gives CASSPEGGPYEQYF.

J is TRBJ2-7 and V is TRBV3-1 (or the pseudogene TRBV3-2), with 9 bases lining up with TRBD1. This CDR3 comprises 14 residues. Germline CDR1 reads LGHDT; CDR2 reads YNNKEL (reference sequence). The trim removed 6 bases at V and 6 bases at J, leaving 9 bases unmatched. CDR3 sequence reads: CASSQGQGRSEQYF. The CDR3 DNA follows: TGTGCCAGCAGTCAGGGACAGGGACGAAGCGAGCAGTACTTC.

CDR3 region: CASSSPLGAGTEAFF. The CDR3 region has the DNA TGTGCCAGCAGCTCCCCGTTGGGGGCGGGCACTGAAGCTTTCTTT. The V and J genes are TRBV7-2 and TRBJ1-1, with a tentative D call TRBD1 (6 bases). The CDR3 length is 15 residues. CDR1 is SGHTA, CDR2 FQGNSA, per germline. Trimming removed 4 bases from V and 4 bases from J, with 16 bases in between.

This chain uses TRBV7-9 with TRBJ1-1; TRBD1 matches at 8 bases. Germline CDR1 reads SEHNR; CDR2 reads FQNEAQ (reference sequence). V lost 6 bases and J lost 1; bases outside the gene matches: 4. The CDR3 is 14 residues long. The CDR3 nucleotides read TGTGCCAGCAGGTCCGGGACAGGGAACACTGAAGCTTTCTTT. Translation gives CASRSGTGNTEAFF.

The chain carries TRBV3-1 (or the pseudogene TRBV3-2) and TRBJ2-1; TRBD2 aligns across 9 bases. Germline trimming cut 0 bases from V and 7 bases from J; bases unmatched to any gene: 10. Germline CDR1 reads LGHDT; CDR2 reads YNNKEL (reference sequence). This CDR3 has 17 residues. The CDR3 loop reads CASSQDAVAGVSNEQFF. In DNA, the CDR3 is TGTGCCAGCAGCCAAGATGCGGTAGCGGGAGTGTCGAATGAGCAGTTCTTC.

The genes are TRBV10-3 and TRBJ1-3; D might be TRBD1 (5 bases). The germline V and J ends were trimmed by 8 bases and 0 bases, with 11 bases remaining between them. Germline loops: CDR1 ENHRY, CDR2 SYGVKD. The CDR3 length is 14 residues. CDR3: CAIRRGDSGNTIYF. In nucleotides, the CDR3 is TGTGCCATCCGGAGGGGAGACTCTGGAAACACCATATATTTT.

The J gene is TRBJ2-7, the V gene TRBV6-5; 10 bases line up with TRBD2. This CDR3 contains 15 residues. Losses at the gene ends were 10 bases for V and 2 bases for J; bases not matched to a gene: 11. Germline V gives CDR1 MNHEY, CDR2 SVGAGI. The CDR3 region has the DNA TGTGCCATCTACGACCTAGCGGGGGTGACCTACGAGCAGTACTTC. Translating it yields CAIYDLAGVTYEQYF.

The chain carries TRBV2 and TRBJ2-5; 9 bases are a match to TRBD2. The CDR3 totals 18 residues. Unmatched junction bases numbered 12, after V lost 1 base and J lost 3 bases. Germline CDR1 reads SNHLY; CDR2 reads FYNNEI. DNA for the CDR3: TGTGCCAGCAGTGAAGGGCTAGCGGGATTCTCAGTCGAAGAGACCCAGTACTTC. It is translated as CASSEGLAGFSVEETQYF. The whole variable domain, filled in from reference TRBV2 and TRBJ2-5, reads EPEVTQTPSHQVTQMGQEVILRCVPISNHLYFYWYRQILGQKVEFLVSFYNNEISEKSEIFDDQFSVERPDGSNFTLKIRSTKLEDSAMYFCASSEGLAGFSVEETQYFGPGTRLLVL.